What follows are 9 T cell receptor beta chains derived from one specimen sequenced in a study of CD8+CD57+ T cells in acquired aplastic anemia. TCR beta VDJ and CDR3 profiles were obtained from a genomic DNA template. MiXCR was run by TCRdb on the reads, yielding one entry per CDR3 protein. The profile shows hundreds of thousands of distinct CDR3 sequences, about 70% of them singletons. The sample was sorted CD4+, CD8+, or CD8+CD57+ T cells (not recorded which) from PBMCs. These receptors all stem from a human donor in good health, serving as a control.

On this clonotype itself: At one end the junction does not follow the germline gene, possibly because of a read error. V is TRBV7-4 and J is TRBJ1-2; possible D gene TRBD1, 6 bases. The CDR3 runs 13 residues. Germline CDR1 is SGHVT and CDR2 is SQSDAQ. The CDR3: CASSPRGPGSESF. For the CDR3, the DNA is TGTGCCAGCAGCCCCCGGGGGCCAGGGAGCGAGTCCTTC.

Concerning this clonotype: With a much larger clone just one base away, this may be a read error. The chain joins TRBV6-1 to TRBJ2-5; TRBD1 agrees at 7 bases. The CDR3 covers 13 residues. Germline CDR1 is MNHNS and CDR2 is SASEGT. The CDR3 DNA follows: TGTGCCATCGGACAGGAAAGCCAAGAGACCCAGCACTTC. Its translation: CAIGQESQETQHF.

This sequence joins TRBV9 and TRBJ2-7, with D unclear. Between the trimmed V and J ends, which lost 4 bases and 3 bases, there was a span of 14 bases. From germline, CDR1 is SGDLS and CDR2 YYNGEE. This CDR3 has 14 amino acids. The CDR3 DNA is TGTGCCAGCAGCTTAAGCCCCAGGCTCTACGAGCAGTACTTC. Amino acids: CASSLSPRLYEQYF.

V gene TRBV11-2 combines with J gene TRBJ2-7, with 10 positions matching TRBD2. The DNA end favors TRBJ2-1, so the J call may be wrong. The length of the CDR3 is 17 residues. The V gene's germline CDR1 is SGHAT and CDR2 FQNNGV. CDR3 protein: CASSQCTRGAGGHEQFF. CDR3 nucleotide sequence: TGTGCCAGCAGCCAATGCACACGAGGAGCGGGGGGGCACGAGCAGTTCTTC.

This clonotype has at least ten counts. This sequence joins TRBV19 and TRBJ2-1, with D tentatively TRBD2 (6 bases). Trimming cost V 7 bases and J 13 bases, with 14 bases left between them. The CDR3 has 11 amino acids. In germline, CDR1 is LNHDA, CDR2 SQIVND (reference sequence). CDR3 DNA sequence: TGTGCCAGTAAAGCGGGCGGTGGTCAGTTCTTC. Its protein product is CASKAGGGQFF.

The gene calls are TRBV20-1 and TRBJ2-3, with a possible D match to TRBD2 (6 bases). Germline CDR1 DFQATT, CDR2 SNEGSKA (reference sequence). The V and J ends lost 6 bases and 11 bases respectively, with 18 bases between them. The CDR3 consists of 12 residues. CDR3 sequence reads: CSAQTSPDEQYF. CDR3 sequence (DNA): TGCAGTGCACAAACTAGCCCAGACGAGCAGTATTTT.

This clonotype was seen a handful of times. At one end, the junction sequence differs from germline, possibly due to a read error. The V and J genes are TRBV6-5 and TRBJ1-4; D gene unclear. Per germline, CDR1 MNHEY and CDR2 SVGAGI. This CDR3 has 14 residues. The CDR3 sequence: CAGSYSLTNEKLFF. The CDR3 DNA reads as TGTGCCGGCAGTTACTCTCTAACTAATGAAAAACTGTTTTTT.

The gene calls are TRBV25-1 and TRBJ1-2; 9 bases line up with TRBD1. In germline, CDR1 is MGHDK, CDR2 SYGVNS. The CDR3 length is 15 residues. J gave up 7 bases and V 4 bases, and 10 bases lay outside the gene matches. CDR3 DNA sequence: TGTGCCAGCAGTGCCAGGGGTACAGGGGGCTCTGGCTACACCTTC. This translates into CASSARGTGGSGYTF.

In regard to this clonotype: Since no conserved phenylalanine or tryptophan closes the CDR3, a read error is the likely cause. Because the CDR3's place on the DNA is in doubt, the DNA is left out and the CDR3 is given as listed by TCRdb. The rearrangement joins TRBV7-2 to TRBJ1-2. Per the germline V gene, CDR1 is SGHTA and CDR2 is FQGNSA. The length of the CDR3 is 11 amino acids, counting both ends. CDR3 sequence: CASSSVRGHTI.